This entry concerns a single T cell receptor beta chain. Sequenced by immunoSEQ multiplex PCR; TCRdb stores in-frame clones only, minus some. The sample has 75,000 to 95,000 clones; about 96% are singletons. These data originate in a study of T cell clonotyping in hematopoietic cell transplantation. V lost 7 bases, J lost 4 bases, and 8 bases stayed unmatched. Germline lookup yields CDR1 SNHLY and CDR2 FYNNEI. The CDR3 sequence is 14 residues long. Time point here: recipient sample about 28 days before transplant, after cytoreduction. The chain couples TRBV2 to TRBJ2-5; TRBD1 matches 8 bases. This sample comprised peripheral blood mononuclear cells, obtained before stem cell transplant. The TCR sequence derives from a woman in her forties or fifties with acute myeloid leukemia. Some clones in this sample may be carry-over from other donors' samples. The chain's CDR3 is CASNIRGQGETQYF. DNA for the CDR3: TGTGCCAGCAACATCAGGGGGCAGGGAGAGACCCAGTACTTC. Supplemented by reference TRBV2 and TRBJ2-5, the full variable domain reads EPEVTQTPSHQVTQMGQEVILRCVPISNHLYFYWYRQILGQKVEFLVSFYNNEISEKSEIFDDQFSVERPDGSNFTLKIRSTKLEDSAMYFCASNIRGQGETQYFGPGTRLLVL.